The sequence of this T cell receptor (beta chain) was determined in a study of blood T cell repertoires in COVID-19. The overall study: Acute-phase and convalescent COVID-19 samples originated in the United States, Italy and Spain. PBMCs, B-cell-depleted T cells, or T cells were the source of the cDNA or gDNA that made up the material.

The CDR3 runs to 15 residues. Unmatched junction bases numbered 5, after V lost 5 bases and J lost 5 bases. In germline, CDR1 is PRHDT, CDR2 FYEKMQ (reference sequence). The table came from immunoSEQ multiplex PCR; TCRdb's copy has only in-frame clones and leaves some out. Altogether about 270,000 clones are present, 80% to 90% being singletons, with the ten largest covering under 3%. Cohort allocation depended upon clinical history that participants reported. Two negative PCRs, clearance, or symptom resolution characterized the recovered Cohort 3 donors. The TCR comes from a woman younger than 30 who had recovered from COVID-19. The sample was PBMCs or T cells enriched from blood (not recorded which). V usage is TRBV13 and J usage is TRBJ2-1; 11 bases fit TRBD2. The CDR3 nucleotides read TGTGCCAGCAGCATAAGACTAGCGGGGAACAATGAGCAGTTCTTC. Protein product: CASSIRLAGNNEQFF.